This entry lists 10 T cell receptor beta chains sequenced from one sample in a study of T cells after yellow fever vaccination. TCRdb redid the calling of the 5' RACE reads with MiXCR, one entry per CDR3 protein. The profile covers about 50,000 distinct CDR3 sequences, with 5% to 6.5% appearing a single time and around a third taken by the ten largest. The specimen was PBMCs, either bulk or a sorted T-cell subset (CD4+, CD8+, memory, or dextramer-sorted; not recorded which), collected on the day of the yellow fever booster vaccination. The origin of the receptors is a man in his late teens or twenties who received the YFV17D yellow fever vaccine.

In this sample, this clonotype turned up many times. The chain is built from TRBV9 and TRBJ1-2; a weak D match, TRBD1 (5 bases). Germline CDR1 is SGDLS and CDR2 is YYNGEE. V dropped 5 bases and J dropped 4 bases, with 12 bases sitting between them. This CDR3 is 13 amino acids long. The CDR3 loop reads CASSAGPIYGYTF. In DNA form, the CDR3 reads TGTGCCAGCAGTGCGGGACCTATCTATGGCTACACCTTC.

In this sample, this clonotype turned up a few times. The CDR3 region has the DNA TGTGCCACCAGCGTCCGGGACATCCATAGCAATCAGCCCCAGCATTTT. Amino acids: CATSVRDIHSNQPQHF. V is TRBV15 and J is TRBJ1-5; a possible D gene is TRBD1 (6 bases). Per the germline V gene, CDR1 is LNHNV and CDR2 is YYDKDF (reference sequence). V lost 5 bases and J 0 bases, leaving 14 bases between the germline ends. The CDR3 length is 16 residues.

This clonotype was counted a few times. CDR3 DNA: TGTGCCAGCAGCTCGAAAAGACGGGAAGAATATGGCTACACCTTC. Its protein is CASSSKRREEYGYTF. The chain joins TRBV13 to TRBJ1-2; D gene unclear. The V gene lost 4 bases and the J gene lost 5 bases, with 17 bases spanning the gap. The CDR3 is 15 residues long. Looked up from germline, CDR1 is PRHDT and CDR2 is FYEKMQ (reference sequence). Supplemented by reference TRBV13 and TRBJ1-2, the full variable domain reads AAGVIQSPRHLIKEKRETATLKCYPIPRHDTVYWYQQGPGQDPQFLISFYEKMQSDKGSIPDRFSAQQFSDYHSELNMSSLELGDSALYFCASSSKRREEYGYTFGSGTRLTVV.

The chain links TRBV4-1 to TRBJ1-3; a weak D match, TRBD1 (5 bases). There are 17 residues in the CDR3. Looked up from germline, CDR1 is MGHRA and CDR2 is YSYEKL. Trimming removed 0 bases from V and 3 bases from J, with 15 bases in between. The CDR3 bases are TGCGCCAGCAGCCAAGAACGCGGAGGGGCCCTTGGAAACACCATATATTTT. Translation gives CASSQERGGALGNTIYF.

This clonotype was observed at least ten times. V usage is TRBV9 and J usage is TRBJ1-2, with D unclear. Germline V lookup: CDR1 SGDLS, CDR2 YYNGEE. V lost 0 bases and J 6 bases, leaving 15 bases between the germline ends. This CDR3 spans 15 amino acids. In nucleotides, the CDR3 is TGTGCCAGCAGCGTAGGGGGTCGGAACCCCGATGGCTACACCTTC. This gives the protein CASSVGGRNPDGYTF.

V gene TRBV4-1 combines with J gene TRBJ2-3; no reliable D call. Trimming removed 0 bases from V and 0 bases from J, with 13 bases in between. This CDR3 comprises 17 residues. Looked up from germline, CDR1 is MGHRA and CDR2 is YSYEKL. The CDR3 region is CASSQDEGPASTDTQYF. The CDR3 bases are TGCGCCAGCAGCCAAGATGAAGGGCCAGCTAGCACAGATACGCAGTATTTT.

Ten or more counts support this clonotype. The chain recombines TRBV7-2 with TRBJ2-7; 7 bases align to TRBD1. Germline values: CDR1 SGHTA, CDR2 FQGNSA. CDR3 size: 13 residues. Trimming cost V 3 bases and J 3 bases; bases outside gene matches: 2. The CDR3 loop is CASSLTGNYEQYV. In DNA, the CDR3 is TGTGCCAGCAGCTTGACAGGGAACTACGAGCAGTACGTC.

This chain links TRBV11-2 with TRBJ2-2; D might be TRBD2 (5 bases). CDR3 size: 14 residues. In germline, CDR1 is SGHAT, CDR2 FQNNGV. V was pared by 4 bases and J by 4 bases, with 10 bases between. The CDR3 DNA sequence: TGTGCCAGCAGCTCCCGGGAATCCACCGGGGAGCTGTTTTTT. Protein: CASSSRESTGELFF.

The sample holds a few counts of this clonotype. The genes are TRBV4-3 and TRBJ1-4; possibly TRBD1 for D (5 bases). This CDR3 contains 15 residues. V was cut by 0 bases and J by 6 bases, with 11 bases left in between. The germline V gene encodes CDR1 LGHNA and CDR2 YSLEER. The chain's CDR3 is CASSQEWGGDEKLFF. Written as DNA, the CDR3 is TGCGCCAGCAGCCAAGAGTGGGGGGGGGATGAAAAACTGTTTTTT.

This clonotype was counted a few times. The rearrangement joins TRBV9 to TRBJ2-6; D gene ambiguous. Trimming left V 0 bases short and J 0 bases short, with 7 bases between. Germline assignment: CDR1 SGDLS and CDR2 YYNGEE. This CDR3 has 16 residues. This chain's CDR3 is CASSVVPSSGANVLTF. The CDR3 bases are TGTGCCAGCAGCGTAGTCCCGAGCTCTGGGGCCAACGTCCTGACTTTC.